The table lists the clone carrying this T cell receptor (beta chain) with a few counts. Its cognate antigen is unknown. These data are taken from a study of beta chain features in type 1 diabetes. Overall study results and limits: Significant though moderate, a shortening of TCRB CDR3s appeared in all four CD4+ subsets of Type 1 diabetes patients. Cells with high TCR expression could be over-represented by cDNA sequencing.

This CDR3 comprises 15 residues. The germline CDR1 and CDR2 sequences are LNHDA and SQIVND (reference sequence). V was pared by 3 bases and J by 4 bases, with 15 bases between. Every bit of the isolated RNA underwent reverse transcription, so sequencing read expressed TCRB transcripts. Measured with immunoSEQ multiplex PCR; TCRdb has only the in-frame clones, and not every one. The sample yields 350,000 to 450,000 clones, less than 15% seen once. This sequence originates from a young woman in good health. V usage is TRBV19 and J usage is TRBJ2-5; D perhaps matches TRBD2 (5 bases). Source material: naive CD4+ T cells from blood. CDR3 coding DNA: TGTGCCAGTAGTATCGTCCTCCGGGGTACAGAGACCCAGTACTTC. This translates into CASSIVLRGTETQYF.